The rows below give T cell receptor beta chains drawn from one sample of a study of technical replicates of blood from a few donors. Clones were sequenced by immunoSEQ multiplex PCR, and TCRdb holds only the in-frame ones, with some missing. The data contain about 15,000 clones, roughly 80% of them singletons. Sequences were obtained from PBMCs. The source is a human donor in good health. Each CDR3 is given with its conserved first and last residue.

v_call,j_call,cdr3_aa
TRBV19,TRBJ2-1,CASSISGSTYNEQFF
TRBV5-6,TRBJ2-3,CASSLGTGGTDTQYF
TRBV6-1,TRBJ2-3,CASSVAGTGADTQYF
TRBV10-1,TRBJ2-1,CASSSGSGVNEQFF
TRBV5-6,TRBJ2-2,CASSLMQGMSGELFF
TRBV27,TRBJ2-2,CASSLRSGSSITGELFF
TRBV5-1,TRBJ2-1,CASRPPDSHNEQFF
TRBV9,TRBJ2-7,CASSVDPSLSSYEQYF
TRBV4-1,TRBJ2-3,CASSQEEASTDTQYF
TRBV15,TRBJ2-2,CATSRDRGRNTGELFF
TRBV2,TRBJ2-5,CASRDNQETQYF
TRBV2,TRBJ2-1,CASSKQEYNEQFF
TRBV7-7,TRBJ2-7,CASSLDRGEQYF
TRBV2,TRBJ2-7,CASRSLAGGYYEQYF
TRBV6-6,TRBJ2-1,CASRGQEWFNEQFF
TRBV29-1,TRBJ2-1,CSAAGLAHEQFF
TRBV19,TRBJ1-2,CASTDSIDGYTF
TRBV18,TRBJ1-5,CASSPTGLRPQPQHF
TRBV5-1,TRBJ2-5,CASSLEPAGGLETQYF
TRBV5-1,TRBJ2-1,CASSPPSSLAAYNEQFF
TRBV5-1,TRBJ1-2,CASSLGRGIDYTF
TRBV21-1,TRBJ1-5,CASSKSRVGQSLNQPQHF
TRBV5-6,TRBJ2-7,CASSRQYEQYF
TRBV30,TRBJ1-1,CAWSREGDTEAFF
TRBV6-1,TRBJ2-1,CASGTSRYEQFF
TRBV27,TRBJ2-2,CASSLLAGEGGELFF
TRBV28,TRBJ1-1,CASSLLASAGQGLVLENTEAFF
TRBV29-1,TRBJ2-5,CSAASGSVETQYF
TRBV6-1,TRBJ2-5,CASSFTQTQYF
TRBV6-1,TRBJ1-5,CASSEGGGGNQPQHF
TRBV7-2,TRBJ2-7,CASSFYQAYEQYF
TRBV7-2,TRBJ2-7,CASSFAPSGSYEQYF
TRBV10-2,TRBJ2-5,CASSEVRAGGFQTQYF
TRBV27,TRBJ1-5,CASSLLSRGGVQPQHF
TRBV5-6,TRBJ1-1,CASSLADTEAFF
TRBV29-1,TRBJ2-7,CSTRGAGSSYEQYF
TRBV6-5,TRBJ1-6,CASRGTGNSPLHF
TRBV19,TRBJ1-4,CASSMDRANEKLFF
TRBV5-1,TRBJ1-5,CASSLEGEENQPQHF
TRBV27,TRBJ2-1,CASSPLAGGPLVEQFF
TRBV19,TRBJ2-7,CASSVASGSTYEQYF